This entry lists 24 T cell receptor beta chains sequenced from one sample in a study of CD8 T cells in ankylosing spondylitis. General observations from the study: In ankylosing spondylitis blood, a motif of roughly eight highly homologous TCR beta variants appeared characteristic.

These receptors are not linked to any known antigen. TCRdb re-analysed the 5' RACE reads in MiXCR, keeping a single row per CDR3 protein. The repertoire includes some 220,000 distinct CDR3 sequences, approximately 7.3% of them detected once, and approximately 14% sits in the top ten. The sequenced sample was blood, either unsorted or a sorted T cell fraction (not recorded which). The receptor set was obtained from a male donor with ankylosing spondylitis.

The V gene is TRBV9, the J gene TRBJ2-1; 7 nucleotides align to TRBD2. The CDR3 consists of 15 residues. Germline V lookup: CDR1 SGDLS, CDR2 YYNGEE. Germline trimming cut 0 bases from V and 6 bases from J; bases unmatched to any gene: 6. CDR3 in DNA: TGTGCCAGCAGCGTAGCTAGCGGTGGGGTCAATGAGCAGTTCTTC. It yields the protein CASSVASGGVNEQFF.

At least ten counts were recorded for this clonotype. This chain links TRBV20-1 with TRBJ2-1, with D tentatively TRBD2 (5 bases). CDR1 is DFQATT and CDR2 is SNEGSKA in the germline V gene (reference sequence). Trimming shortened V by 6 bases and J by 0 bases, and 12 bases separated the two germline ends. The CDR3 spans 14 residues. The CDR3 DNA reads TGCAGTGCCCTGTCGGGGAGCTCCTACAATGAGCAGTTCTTC. It encodes CSALSGSSYNEQFF.

At least ten counts were recorded for this clonotype. The chain recombines TRBV29-1 with TRBJ2-7; D not certain. V was clipped by 7 bases and J by 4 bases, with 11 bases between them. Germline values: CDR1 SQVTM, CDR2 ANQGSEA. CDR3 length equals 11 residues. The CDR3 sequence: CSAWVGYEQYF. CDR3 DNA sequence: TGCAGCGCTTGGGTAGGATACGAGCAGTACTTC.

This clonotype was picked up many times. The chain carries TRBV20-1 and TRBJ1-5, with D maybe TRBD1 (5 bases). The germline gives CDR1 DFQATT, CDR2 SNEGSKA (reference sequence). Trimming left V 4 bases short and J 3 bases short, with 16 bases between. CDR3 length equals 15 residues. CDR3 in amino acids: CSATTHDSSNQPQHF. In DNA form, the CDR3 reads TGCAGTGCTACCACCCATGACAGTTCCAATCAGCCCCAGCATTTT.

This clonotype was recorded at least ten times. V gene TRBV12-3 or TRBV12-4 combines with J gene TRBJ2-2; 10 nucleotides line up with TRBD2. The length of the CDR3 is 15 residues. J was trimmed by 4 bases and V by 6 bases; bases with no gene match: 5. The CDR3 protein is CASSPAGGPTGELFF. CDR3 coding DNA: TGTGCCAGCAGCCCAGCGGGAGGGCCCACCGGGGAGCTGTTTTTT.

Ten or more counts support this clonotype. The genes are TRBV20-1 and TRBJ2-7; D is possibly TRBD2 (5 bases). V lost 8 bases and J lost 3, with 17 bases in between. Germline V gene data show CDR1 as DFQATT and CDR2 as SNEGSKA (reference sequence). CDR3 length equals 13 residues. The CDR3 coding sequence is TGCAGTTCCCCCGGGGTAACTGACTACGAGCAGTACTTC. Translation gives CSSPGVTDYEQYF.

This clonotype occurred many times. The CDR3 DNA sequence: TGTGCCAGCAGTCATATTAACTATGGCTACACCTTC. Translating it yields CASSHINYGYTF. The chain links TRBV25-1 to TRBJ1-2; D gene unclear. The germline CDR1 and CDR2 sequences are MGHDK and SYGVNS. The length of the CDR3 is 12 residues. Trimming left V 5 bases short and J 1 base short, with 5 bases between.

This clonotype was observed many times. This chain connects TRBV25-1 to TRBJ2-3; D possibly corresponds to TRBD1 (5 bases). The CDR3 consists of 15 residues. The V end was cut by 4 bases, the J end by 2 bases, with 13 bases between. Germline CDR1 MGHDK, CDR2 SYGVNS. Here the CDR3 DNA reads TGTGCCAGCAGTGGCAGGGTGTACCCCACAGATACGCAGTATTTT. Protein sequence: CASSGRVYPTDTQYF.

This clonotype was observed many times. This chain connects TRBV20-1 to TRBJ1-5; D ambiguous. V lost 3 bases and J 6 bases, leaving 18 bases between the germline ends. Germline V lookup: CDR1 DFQATT, CDR2 SNEGSKA (reference sequence). This CDR3 has 15 residues. The CDR3, as DNA: TGCAGTGCTAGTAATTGGACGTGGAGAGGTCAGCCCCAGCATTTT. The encoded protein is CSASNWTWRGQPQHF.

This clonotype was picked up many times. The rearrangement joins TRBV7-9 to TRBJ2-7; D is ambiguous. CDR1 and CDR2 (germline): SEHNR, FQNEAQ (reference sequence). The V end lost 5 bases, the J end lost 6 bases, and 14 bases lay between the germline ends. The length of the CDR3 is 13 residues. In DNA form, the CDR3 reads TGTGCCAGCAGCCTTCCAGAAGCATCCGAGCAGTACTTC. This translates into CASSLPEASEQYF.

This clonotype was recorded at least ten times. Written as DNA, the CDR3 is TGCGCCAGCAGCCAAGATGGGTTAACGGGGCAGTACTTC. It codes for CASSQDGLTGQYF. The chain is built from TRBV4-1 and TRBJ2-7; no firm D call. Trimming left V 0 bases short and J 9 bases short, with 12 bases between. The CDR3 is 13 residues long. Looked up from germline, CDR1 is MGHRA and CDR2 is YSYEKL.

The chain has TRBV4-3 and TRBJ2-7; TRBD2 aligns across 7 bases. This CDR3 contains 19 residues. Trimming took 0 bases from V and 0 from J; bases not matched to a gene: 14. CDR1 is LGHNA and CDR2 is YSLEER in the germline V gene. This CDR3 is CASSQDYTLRRTSSYEQYF. CDR3 bases: TGCGCCAGCAGCCAAGATTACACCCTTCGGCGGACTAGCTCCTACGAGCAGTACTTC.

The V and J genes are TRBV4-1 and TRBJ1-5; TRBD1 matches 8 bases. Germline V gene sequence: CDR1 MGHRA, CDR2 YSYEKL. After removal of 0 bases from V and 6 bases from J, the junction contained 4 bases not matched to a gene. The CDR3 has 15 amino acids. CDR3 DNA sequence: TGCGCCAGCAGCCAAGAGCAGGGGGCTATTCAGCCCCAGCATTTT. Its protein is CASSQEQGAIQPQHF.

This clonotype was seen many times. This chain joins TRBV5-6 and TRBJ1-1; D is ambiguous. Trimming took 2 bases from V and 7 from J, leaving 24 bases between them. This CDR3 contains 17 residues. In germline, CDR1 is SGHDT, CDR2 YYEEEE. Here the CDR3 reads CASSFGYERTFLIEAFF. The CDR3 DNA reads TGTGCCAGCAGCTTCGGTTACGAGAGAACCTTTTTGATTGAAGCTTTCTTT.

This clonotype occurred many times. This chain links TRBV27 with TRBJ2-5; perhaps D is TRBD1 or TRBD2 (5 bases each). CDR3 length: 16 amino acids. V gave up 5 bases and J gave up 4 bases, with 20 bases separating them. The germline gives CDR1 MNHEY, CDR2 SMNVEV (reference sequence). This CDR3 reads CASSERQFSGRETQYF. In DNA form, the CDR3 reads TGTGCCAGCAGTGAACGACAGTTCTCGGGGAGAGAGACCCAGTACTTC.

The V gene is TRBV25-1, the J gene TRBJ2-1; either TRBD1 or TRBD2 may fit D (5 bases each). The V end was cut by 3 bases, the J end by 7 bases, with 19 bases between. Germline V lookup: CDR1 MGHDK, CDR2 SYGVNS. The CDR3 has 16 amino acids. The chain's CDR3 is CASSEFTTLWGNEQFF. CDR3 in DNA: TGTGCCAGCAGTGAGTTTACAACTCTATGGGGGAATGAGCAGTTCTTC.

This clonotype showed up many times. This chain uses TRBV11-2 with TRBJ2-3; possibly TRBD1 for D (6 bases). The length of the CDR3 is 18 residues. V was pared by 2 bases and J by 11 bases, with 29 bases between. Germline V gene sequence: CDR1 SGHAT, CDR2 FQNNGV. The CDR3 DNA reads TGTGCCAGCAGCTTATGGACAGCTTCTTACACCGGAAGATTGGGGCAGTATTTT. It yields the protein CASSLWTASYTGRLGQYF.

A few counts support this clonotype. The V call is TRBV28, the J call TRBJ2-5; tentative D call: TRBD2 (5 bases). Germline CDR1 and CDR2: MDHEN and SYDVKM. This CDR3 is built from 15 residues. Trimming pared 2 bases from V and 3 bases from J, leaving 13 bases between. As DNA, the CDR3 is TGTGCCAGCAGTTTAGTTGGGGAGCTGGAAGAGACCCAGTACTTC. Its translation: CASSLVGELEETQYF.

This clonotype was recorded many times. V is TRBV21-1 and J is TRBJ2-7; the D call in the table, TRBD1, was not verified against the DNA. TRBV21-1 is labeled a pseudogene. The CDR3 spans 14 residues. The CDR3 DNA reads TGTGCCAGCAGCATGGGGACAGATTACTACGAGCAGTACTTC. It encodes CASSMGTDYYEQYF.

This clonotype occurred many times. The chain links TRBV28 to TRBJ2-7; tentatively, D is TRBD1 or TRBD2 (5 bases each). Germline values: CDR1 MDHEN, CDR2 SYDVKM. V was pared by 6 bases and J by 4 bases, with 13 bases between. This CDR3 is built from 13 residues. The CDR3 DNA sequence: TGTGCCAGCAGCTATCGTGAGGGGTACGAGCAGTACTTC. It codes for CASSYREGYEQYF.

The V gene is TRBV6-2 or TRBV6-3, the J gene TRBJ1-1; TRBD1 is a possible D gene (5 bases). This CDR3 spans 13 amino acids. V was shortened by 8 bases and J by 0 bases, with 10 bases between the two germline ends. Germline values: CDR1 MNHEY, CDR2 SVGEGT. The CDR3 is CASRGYMNTEAFF. DNA for the CDR3: TGTGCCAGCCGGGGGTACATGAACACTGAAGCTTTCTTT.

This clonotype occurred many times. This sequence joins TRBV6-5 and TRBJ1-2; no reliable D call. Germline CDR1 MNHEY, CDR2 SVGAGI. Trimming shortened V by 0 bases and J by 0 bases, and 14 bases separated the two germline ends. The CDR3 covers 17 residues. The CDR3 DNA is TGTGCCAGCAGTTACTCAACTCAGGAACCAGCTAACTATGGCTACACCTTC. It codes for CASSYSTQEPANYGYTF.

This clonotype was seen ten or more times. The rearrangement links TRBV12-3 or TRBV12-4 to TRBJ2-1; 7 bases fit TRBD2. Trimming cost V 3 bases and J 5 bases; bases outside gene matches: 10. This CDR3 has 16 residues. CDR3 sequence reads: CASSLGGGAGDNEQFF. Here the CDR3 DNA reads TGTGCCAGCAGTTTGGGGGGTGGCGCGGGGGACAATGAGCAGTTCTTC.

This clonotype has a count of ten or more. The rearrangement uses TRBV25-1 and TRBJ1-1; no firm D call. Trimming took off 3 bases at V and 2 bases at J, with 10 bases between the two ends. Per the germline V gene, CDR1 is MGHDK and CDR2 is SYGVNS. The CDR3 runs 14 residues. In nucleotides, the CDR3 is TGTGCCAGCAGTGACCCCAACAGTAACACTGAAGCTTTCTTT. Amino acids: CASSDPNSNTEAFF. Drawing the rest from reference TRBV25-1 and TRBJ1-1, the complete variable domain is EADIYQTPRYLVIGTGKKITLECSQTMGHDKMYWYQQDPGMELHLIHYSYGVNSTEKGDLSSESTVSRIRTEHFPLTLESARPSHTSQYLCASSDPNSNTEAFFGQGTRLTVV.